The clone carrying this T cell receptor beta chain was recorded only once. As yet, its antigen is unknown. The data were obtained in a study of shared clonotypes between healthy human individuals. Findings of the study overall: Relative to their counterparts shared across all four donors, non-shared clonotypes exhibited diminished generation probabilities.

All donors were Caucasian adults living in Nashville, Tennessee. Some clones are missing from TCRdb's copy, which holds only in-frame ones; the method was immunoSEQ multiplex PCR. There are some 1.4 million clones in the sample; approximately 97% occur only once, and approximately 1.1% lies in the top ten. Per germline, CDR1 SEHNR and CDR2 FQNEAQ (reference sequence). CDR3 length: 13 amino acids. V lost 5 bases to trimming and J lost 5 bases, with 12 bases between them. This chain joins TRBV7-9 and TRBJ1-1; D is ambiguous. The TCR sequence derives from a man aged 30 to 39 in good health. The specimen sequenced was naive CD4+ T cells sorted from blood. Subset of the sample: CD45RA+ positively selected. The CDR3 loop is CASSLITETEAFF. DNA of the CDR3: TGTGCCAGCAGCCTGATCACAGAGACTGAAGCTTTCTTT.